Reported below is one TCR beta chain. What it binds is not known. This entry belongs to a study of naive and memory T cell subsets. Germline values: CDR1 LNHDA, CDR2 SQIVND (reference sequence). The V gene end was trimmed by 5 bases and the J gene end by 4 bases; junction bases not matched to a gene: 5. This CDR3 region has 14 residues. Both TRBC1 and TRBC2 were covered by a beta constant-region primer of two equimolar oligonucleotides. Four rounds of PCR amplified the ligated cDNA using nested alpha and beta constant-region primers plus SP2. The cDNA 3' end received a ligated single-stranded oligonucleotide carrying the SP2 primer and a 12-nucleotide UMI. MiXCR was run by TCRdb on the UMI-ligation and nested PCR reads, yielding one entry per CDR3 protein. The repertoire holds about 22,000 distinct CDR3 sequences, with roughly 8.2% as singletons. Overall study findings and caveats: Over 90% of naive TCR sequences appeared only once, unlike memory subsets. There was no ground truth to check naive and memory subset results.

The sample consisted of central memory CD8+ T cells from blood. The receptor's source is a human donor in good health. The chain carries TRBV19 and TRBJ1-1, with 9 bases fitting TRBD1. CDR3 bases: TGTGCCAGTAGTCGGACGACAGGGGGCACTGAAGCTTTCTTT. Its protein product is CASSRTTGGTEAFF.